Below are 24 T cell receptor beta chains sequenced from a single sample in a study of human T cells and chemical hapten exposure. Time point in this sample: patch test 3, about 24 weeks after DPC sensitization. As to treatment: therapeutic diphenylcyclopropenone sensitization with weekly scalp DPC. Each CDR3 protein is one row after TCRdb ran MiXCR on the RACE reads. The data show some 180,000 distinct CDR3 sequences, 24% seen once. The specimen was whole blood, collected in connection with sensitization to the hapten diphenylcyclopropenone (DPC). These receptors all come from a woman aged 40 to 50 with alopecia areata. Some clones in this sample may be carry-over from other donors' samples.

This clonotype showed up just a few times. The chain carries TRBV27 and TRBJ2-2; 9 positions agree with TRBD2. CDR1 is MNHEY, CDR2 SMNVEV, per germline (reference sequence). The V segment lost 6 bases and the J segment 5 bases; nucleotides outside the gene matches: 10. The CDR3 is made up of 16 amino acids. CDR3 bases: TGTGCCAGCAGGCGGGGGAGTAGCGGGAGAACCGGGGAGCTGTTTTTT. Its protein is CASRRGSSGRTGELFF.

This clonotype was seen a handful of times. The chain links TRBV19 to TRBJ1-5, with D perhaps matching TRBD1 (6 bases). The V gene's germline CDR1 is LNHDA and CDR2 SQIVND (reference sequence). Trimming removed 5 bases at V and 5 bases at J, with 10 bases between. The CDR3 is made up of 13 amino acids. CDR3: CASSAGVDQPQHF. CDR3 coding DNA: TGTGCCAGTAGTGCAGGGGTTGATCAGCCCCAGCATTTT.

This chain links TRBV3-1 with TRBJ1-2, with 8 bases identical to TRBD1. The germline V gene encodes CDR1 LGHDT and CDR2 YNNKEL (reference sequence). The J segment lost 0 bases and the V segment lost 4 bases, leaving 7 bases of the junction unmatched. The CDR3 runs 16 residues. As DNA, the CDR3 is TGTGCCAGCAGCCCTACGGCGACAGGGGCTAACTATGGCTACACCTTC. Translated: CASSPTATGANYGYTF.

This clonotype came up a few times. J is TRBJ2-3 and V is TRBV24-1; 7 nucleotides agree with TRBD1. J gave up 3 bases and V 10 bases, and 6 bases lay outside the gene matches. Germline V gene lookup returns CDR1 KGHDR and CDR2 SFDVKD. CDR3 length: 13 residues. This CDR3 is CATAGTETDTQYF. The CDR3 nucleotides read TGTGCCACGGCCGGGACAGAGACAGATACGCAGTATTTT.

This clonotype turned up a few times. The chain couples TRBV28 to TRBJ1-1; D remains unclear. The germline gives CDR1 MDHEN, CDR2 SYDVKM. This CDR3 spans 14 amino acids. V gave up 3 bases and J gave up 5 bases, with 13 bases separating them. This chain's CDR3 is CASSFGPEGTEAFF. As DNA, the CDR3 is TGTGCCAGCAGTTTCGGGCCTGAGGGTACTGAAGCTTTCTTT.

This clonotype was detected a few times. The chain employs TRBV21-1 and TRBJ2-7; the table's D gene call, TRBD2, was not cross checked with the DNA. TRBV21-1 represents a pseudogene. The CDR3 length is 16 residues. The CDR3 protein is CASGKFETSGNYEQYF. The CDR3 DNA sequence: TGTGCCAGCGGAAAATTTGAGACTAGCGGGAACTACGAGCAGTACTTC.

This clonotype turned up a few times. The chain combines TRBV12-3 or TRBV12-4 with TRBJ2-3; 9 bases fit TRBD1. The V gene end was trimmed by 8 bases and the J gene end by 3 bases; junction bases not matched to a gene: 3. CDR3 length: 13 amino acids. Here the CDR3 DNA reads TGTGCCAGCGGGGACAGGGTGACAGATACGCAGTATTTT. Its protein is CASGDRVTDTQYF.

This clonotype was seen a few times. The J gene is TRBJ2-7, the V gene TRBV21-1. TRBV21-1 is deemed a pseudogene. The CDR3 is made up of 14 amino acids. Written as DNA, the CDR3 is TGTGCCAGCAGCAAAGCTGAGACTTTCTACGAGCAGTACTTC. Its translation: CASSKAETFYEQYF.

CDR3 sequence reads: CASSIDGTYEQYF. As DNA, the CDR3 is TGTGCCAGTAGTATTGACGGTACCTACGAGCAGTACTTC. The chain carries TRBV19 and TRBJ2-7; D gene uncertain. Germline assignment: CDR1 LNHDA and CDR2 SQIVND (reference sequence). This CDR3 region has 13 residues. Trimming removed 3 bases from V and 2 bases from J, with 8 bases in between.

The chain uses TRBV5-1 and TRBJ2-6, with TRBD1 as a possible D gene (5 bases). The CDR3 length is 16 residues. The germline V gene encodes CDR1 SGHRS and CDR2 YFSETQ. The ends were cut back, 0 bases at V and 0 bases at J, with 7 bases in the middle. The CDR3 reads CASSLAQVSGANVLTF. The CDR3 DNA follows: TGCGCCAGCAGCTTGGCACAGGTCTCTGGGGCCAACGTCCTGACTTTC.

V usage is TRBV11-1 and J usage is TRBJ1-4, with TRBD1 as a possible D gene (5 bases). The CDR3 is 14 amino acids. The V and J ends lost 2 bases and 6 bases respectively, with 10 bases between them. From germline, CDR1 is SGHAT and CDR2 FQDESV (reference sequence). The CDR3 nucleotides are TGTGCCAGCAGCTTAAGCCAGGGCGATGAAAAACTGTTTTTT. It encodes CASSLSQGDEKLFF.

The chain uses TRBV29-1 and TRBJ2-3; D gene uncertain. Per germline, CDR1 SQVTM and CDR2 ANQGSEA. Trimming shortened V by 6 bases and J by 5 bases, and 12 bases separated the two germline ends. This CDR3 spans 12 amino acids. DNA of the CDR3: TGCAGCGTGGGCCCGACTCTAGATACGCAGTATTTT. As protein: CSVGPTLDTQYF.

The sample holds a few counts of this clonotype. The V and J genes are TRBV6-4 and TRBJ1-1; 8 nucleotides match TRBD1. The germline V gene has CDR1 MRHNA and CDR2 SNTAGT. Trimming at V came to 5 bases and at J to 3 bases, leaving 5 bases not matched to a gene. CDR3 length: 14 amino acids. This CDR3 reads CASSKTGADTEAFF. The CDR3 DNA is TGTGCCAGCAGTAAGACAGGGGCTGACACTGAAGCTTTCTTT.

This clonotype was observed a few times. This CDR3 is CSVGDLAGETQYF. The CDR3 region has the DNA TGCAGCGTTGGAGACCTCGCGGGGGAGACCCAGTACTTC. The V call is TRBV29-1, the J call TRBJ2-5; weak D call: TRBD2 (6 bases). CDR1 SQVTM and CDR2 ANQGSEA come from the germline V gene. This CDR3 has 13 amino acids. With 4 bases removed from V and 5 bases from J, the gap between germline ends came to 14 bases.

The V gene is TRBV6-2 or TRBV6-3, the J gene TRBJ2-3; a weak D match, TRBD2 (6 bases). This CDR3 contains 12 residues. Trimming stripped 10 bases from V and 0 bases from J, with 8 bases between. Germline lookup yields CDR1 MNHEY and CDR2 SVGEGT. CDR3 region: CATAGSTDTQYF. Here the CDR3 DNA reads TGTGCCACGGCGGGGAGCACAGATACGCAGTATTTT.

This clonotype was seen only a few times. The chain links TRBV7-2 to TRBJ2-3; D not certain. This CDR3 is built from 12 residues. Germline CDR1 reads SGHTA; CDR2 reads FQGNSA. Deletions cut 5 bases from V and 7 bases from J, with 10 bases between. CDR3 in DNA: TGTGCCAGCAGCCCCCCCAGGAATACGCAGTATTTT. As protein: CASSPPRNTQYF.

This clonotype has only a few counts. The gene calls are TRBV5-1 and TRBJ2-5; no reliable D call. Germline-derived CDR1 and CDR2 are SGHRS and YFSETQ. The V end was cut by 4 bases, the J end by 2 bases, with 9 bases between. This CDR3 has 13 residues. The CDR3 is CASSPTAQETQYF. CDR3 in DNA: TGCGCCAGCAGCCCGACCGCACAAGAGACCCAGTACTTC. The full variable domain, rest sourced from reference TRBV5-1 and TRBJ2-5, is KAGVTQTPRYLIKTRGQQVTLSCSPISGHRSVSWYQQTPGQGLQFLFEYFSETQRNKGNFPGRFSGRQFSNSRSEMNVSTLELGDSALYLCASSPTAQETQYFGPGTRLLVL.

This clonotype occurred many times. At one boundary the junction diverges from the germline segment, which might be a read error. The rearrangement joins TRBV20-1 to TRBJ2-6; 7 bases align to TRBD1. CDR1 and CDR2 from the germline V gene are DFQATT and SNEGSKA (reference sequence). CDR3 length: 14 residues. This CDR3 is CSARDRAGANVLTF. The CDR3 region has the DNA TGCAGTGCTCGAGACAGGGCTGGGGCCAACGTCCTGACTTTC.

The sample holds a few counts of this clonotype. The CDR3 DNA sequence: TGTGCCAGCCGGGGACAGGGGGCCTACGAGCAGTACTTC. Its protein is CASRGQGAYEQYF. This chain uses TRBV19 with TRBJ2-7; 11 bases are a match to TRBD1. Germline V gene sequence: CDR1 LNHDA, CDR2 SQIVND (reference sequence). V gave up 9 bases and J gave up 2 bases; unmatched junction bases: 3. The CDR3 has 13 amino acids. The whole variable domain, remainder taken from reference TRBV19 and TRBJ2-7, is DGGITQSPKYLFRKEGQNVTLSCEQNLNHDAMYWYRQDPGQGLRLIYYSQIVNDFQKGDIAEGYSVSREKKESFPLTVTSAQKNPTAFYLCASRGQGAYEQYFGPGTRLTVT.

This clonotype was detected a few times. CDR3 bases: TGCGCCAGCAGCTTGACAGGGAAAAGGCAGACCCAGTACTTC. Protein product: CASSLTGKRQTQYF. The chain recombines TRBV5-1 with TRBJ2-5; perhaps TRBD1 as D (6 bases). V shed 1 base and J shed 6 bases, with 13 bases lying between them. The CDR3 consists of 14 residues. Per the germline V gene, CDR1 is SGHRS and CDR2 is YFSETQ. Complete variable domain (other parts from reference TRBV5-1 and TRBJ2-5): KAGVTQTPRYLIKTRGQQVTLSCSPISGHRSVSWYQQTPGQGLQFLFEYFSETQRNKGNFPGRFSGRQFSNSRSEMNVSTLELGDSALYLCASSLTGKRQTQYFGPGTRLLVL.

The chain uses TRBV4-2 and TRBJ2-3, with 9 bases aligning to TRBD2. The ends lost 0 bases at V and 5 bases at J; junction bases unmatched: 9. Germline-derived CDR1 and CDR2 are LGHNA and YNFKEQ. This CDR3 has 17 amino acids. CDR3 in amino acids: CASSQDVGGRGGDTQYF. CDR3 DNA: TGTGCCAGCAGCCAAGATGTTGGCGGGAGGGGTGGAGATACGCAGTATTTT.

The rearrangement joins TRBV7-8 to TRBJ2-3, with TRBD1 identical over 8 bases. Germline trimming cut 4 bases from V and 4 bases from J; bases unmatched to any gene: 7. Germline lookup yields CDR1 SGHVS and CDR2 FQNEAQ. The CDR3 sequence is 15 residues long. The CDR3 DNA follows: TGTGCCAGCAGCTCCCGGACAGGGATCGCAGATACGCAGTATTTT. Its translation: CASSSRTGIADTQYF.

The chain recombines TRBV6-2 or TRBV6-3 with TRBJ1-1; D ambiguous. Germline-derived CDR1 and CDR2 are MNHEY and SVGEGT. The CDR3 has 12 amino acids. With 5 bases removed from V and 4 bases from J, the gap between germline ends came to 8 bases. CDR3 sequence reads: CASSPGFTEAFF. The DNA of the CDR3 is TGTGCCAGCAGTCCCGGGTTCACTGAAGCTTTCTTT.

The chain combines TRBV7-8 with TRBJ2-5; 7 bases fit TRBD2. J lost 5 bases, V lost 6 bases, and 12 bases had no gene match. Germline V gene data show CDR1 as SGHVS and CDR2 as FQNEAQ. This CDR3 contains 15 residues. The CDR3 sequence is CASSMIGRRVETQYF. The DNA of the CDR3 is TGTGCCAGCAGTATGATCGGGAGGAGGGTCGAGACCCAGTACTTC.